The present T cell receptor beta chain was sequenced within a study of cytomegalovirus exposure and HLA in healthy donors. Study outcomes and limitations: The authors enumerated 164 TCR beta chains as linked to cytomegalovirus. The sole available immune exposure information was CMV serostatus.

The PCR made use of 60 Vbeta and 13 Jbeta primers. In the authors' methods: Later reanalysis found 80 million or so unique TCR beta chains, 10 million to 14 million of them shared. TCRdb's copy holds only in-frame clones and misses some; the assay was immunoSEQ multiplex PCR. From that table come the V and J calls and clone size; the DNA was used to work out D and trimming. This sample has roughly 180,000 clones, with around 80% found just once. Comments on this clone: What it binds is not known.

Nominally healthy donors provided the samples, though records likely missed some immune exposures. This CDR3 spans 14 amino acids. Unmatched junction bases numbered 3, after V lost 4 bases and J lost 4 bases. From germline, CDR1 is MNHNS and CDR2 SASEGT. The V and J genes are TRBV6-1 and TRBJ2-7; TRBD1 matches at 11 bases. Sequenced: PBMCs. The TCR comes from a man aged 18 to 35 in good health and CMV-seronegative. The CDR3 loop reads CASSVGQGAYEQYF. The CDR3 DNA sequence: TGTGCCAGCAGTGTCGGACAGGGGGCGTACGAGCAGTACTTC.